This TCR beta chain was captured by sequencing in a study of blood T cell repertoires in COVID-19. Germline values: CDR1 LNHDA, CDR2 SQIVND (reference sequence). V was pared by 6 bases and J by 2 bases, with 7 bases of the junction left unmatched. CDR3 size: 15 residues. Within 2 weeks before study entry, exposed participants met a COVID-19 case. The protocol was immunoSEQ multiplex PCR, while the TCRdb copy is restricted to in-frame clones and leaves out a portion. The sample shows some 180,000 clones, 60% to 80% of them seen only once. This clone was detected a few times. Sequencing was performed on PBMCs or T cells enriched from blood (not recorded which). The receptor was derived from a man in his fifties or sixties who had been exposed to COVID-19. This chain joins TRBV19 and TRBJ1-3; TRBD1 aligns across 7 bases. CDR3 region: CASRPDRDAGNTIYF. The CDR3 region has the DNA TGTGCCAGTAGGCCCGACAGGGATGCTGGAAACACCATATATTTT.